Listed here is a single TCR beta chain. As yet, its antigen is unknown. The data were taken from a study of CXCR3-negative and CXCR3-positive naive CD8 T cells. General study findings and limits: Against CXCR3-negative naive cells, CXCR3-positive naive cells showed more hydrophobic TRB CDR3s.

Each TRB cDNA library was prepared by 5' RACE (with UMI labels). For each CDR3 protein, TCRdb gives one entry from its re-call of the 5' RACE reads, without DNA. The specimen's table records some 130,000 distinct CDR3 sequences. The sample consisted of naive CXCR3+ CD8+ T cells from blood. Regarding subset: CD45RO-CCR7+CD27+CD95- naive CD8+ T cells expressing CXCR3 (TNR3+). This clonotype was obtained from a human donor in good health. Some clones in this sample may be carry-over from other donors' samples.

CDR3 sequence: CASSYYLVGEAFF. The rearrangement links TRBV12-3 or TRBV12-4 to TRBJ1-1. CDR3 length: 13 amino acids.